This T cell receptor (beta chain) was observed in a study of blood T cell repertoires in COVID-19. About the research overall: COVID-19 samples, acute and convalescent, were from the United States, Italy and Spain. Sources were T cells, B-cell-depleted T cells, or PBMCs; the material itself was cDNA or gDNA.

In the original processing: Reference gene primers were amplified, and this amplification served to estimate nucleated cell counts. TCRdb keeps only in-frame clones here, not all; method: immunoSEQ multiplex PCR. V and J calls and clone size are given by that table; D and trimming were obtained from the DNA. The sample holds around 47,000 clones, about 85% seen once. Sequencing used peripheral blood. The TCR was taken from a man aged 65-85 years with active COVID-19.

The DNA of the CDR3 is TGTGCCAGCAGCTCGCGACAGAGCCAGGGCAACTATGGCTACACCTTC. Translated, it gives CASSSRQSQGNYGYTF. The rearrangement joins TRBV7-2 to TRBJ1-2, with a weak D call TRBD1 (5 bases). This CDR3 has 16 amino acids. Trimming removed 4 bases at V and 2 bases at J, with 17 bases between. The germline V gene has CDR1 SGHTA and CDR2 FQGNSA.